The 8 T cell receptor beta chains presented below share a single source sample, sequenced in a study of blood T cell repertoires in COVID-19. The table came from immunoSEQ multiplex PCR; TCRdb's copy has only in-frame clones and leaves some out. Of 85,000 to 100,000 clones listed, 70% to 80% are singletons. The sample was peripheral blood. These receptors were collected from a human donor in a cohort sampled during active COVID-19.

V usage is TRBV14 and J usage is TRBJ1-2; 8 bases line up with TRBD1. CDR1 is SGHDN, CDR2 FVKESK, per germline. V was pared by 2 bases and J by 5 bases, with 1 base of the junction left unmatched. The CDR3 loop spans 13 amino acids. In DNA, the CDR3 is TGTGCCAGCAGCCAATGGACAGGGTATGGCTACACCTTC. Its translation: CASSQWTGYGYTF. Filled out from reference TRBV14 and TRBJ1-2, the complete variable domain reads EAGVTQFPSHSVIEKGQTVTLRCDPISGHDNLYWYRRVMGKEIKFLLHFVKESKQDESGMPNNRFLAERTGGTYSTLKVQPAELEDSGVYFCASSQWTGYGYTFGSGTRLTVV.

The rearrangement links TRBV19 to TRBJ1-1; 8 positions agree with TRBD1. Germline trimming cut 4 bases from V and 5 bases from J; bases unmatched to any gene: 12. The CDR3 has 16 residues. From germline, CDR1 is LNHDA and CDR2 SQIVND (reference sequence). The CDR3: CASSTTGASLATEAFF. The CDR3 DNA sequence: TGTGCCAGTAGTACGACAGGGGCTAGCCTAGCTACTGAAGCTTTCTTT.

The genes are TRBV16 and TRBJ2-2; TRBD2 aligns across 8 bases. The CDR3 extends over 17 amino acids. Trimming cost V 7 bases and J 0 bases; bases outside gene matches: 10. Germline CDR1 is KGHSY and CDR2 is FQNENV. CDR3 protein: CASTHPAGGANTGELFF. CDR3 nucleotide sequence: TGTGCCAGCACCCACCCGGCGGGGGGTGCGAACACCGGGGAGCTGTTTTTT. The full variable domain, with the rest looked up from reference TRBV16 and TRBJ2-2, is GEEVAQTPKHLVRGEGQKAKLYCAPIKGHSYVFWYQQVLKNEFKFLISFQNENVFDETGMPKERFSAKCLPNSPCSLEIQATKLEDSAVYFCASTHPAGGANTGELFFGEGSRLTVL.

This chain's CDR3 is CASEDRDHYGYTF. CDR3 sequence (DNA): TGTGCCAGCGAAGACAGGGACCACTATGGCTACACCTTC. The J gene is TRBJ1-2, the V gene TRBV6-5, with TRBD1 matching 7 bases. This CDR3 is 13 amino acids long. Germline V gene lookup returns CDR1 MNHEY and CDR2 SVGAGI. After removal of 8 bases from V and 3 bases from J, the junction contained 6 bases not matched to a gene.

The V call is TRBV30, the J call TRBJ2-3; D unresolved. Germline V gene lookup returns CDR1 GTSNPN and CDR2 SVGIG (reference sequence). Trimming removed 1 base at V and 0 bases at J, with 11 bases between. CDR3 size: 15 residues. CDR3 sequence: CAWSARFTSTDTQYF. DNA of the CDR3: TGTGCCTGGAGTGCCCGGTTTACTAGCACAGATACGCAGTATTTT.

This sequence joins TRBV18 and TRBJ1-6; D gene uncertain. CDR3 length: 13 amino acids. From germline, CDR1 is KGHSH and CDR2 LQKENI. Trimming left V 6 bases short and J 10 bases short, with 13 bases between. For the CDR3, the DNA is TGTGCCAGCTCCCCAGGAGCCAACTCACCCCTCCACTTT. Amino acid sequence: CASSPGANSPLHF.

The rearrangement links TRBV5-1 to TRBJ2-1; TRBD2 aligns across 8 bases. CDR1 and CDR2 (germline): SGHRS, YFSETQ. V lost 4 bases to trimming and J lost 7 bases; unmatched junction nucleotides: 10. The CDR3 is 15 amino acids. The DNA for the CDR3 is TGCGCCAGCAGCAATAAGACTAGCGTAGGTAATGAGCAGTTCTTC. This encodes CASSNKTSVGNEQFF.

The chain combines TRBV14 with TRBJ1-2; D unresolved. Trimming pared 2 bases from V and 5 bases from J, leaving 18 bases between. Germline CDR1 reads SGHDN; CDR2 reads FVKESK. The CDR3 contains 16 residues. The CDR3 is CASSQNTAAAAYGYTF. The CDR3 nucleotides are TGTGCCAGCAGCCAAAATACTGCAGCGGCGGCTTATGGCTACACCTTC.